These 7 T cell receptor beta chains were sequenced from one sample in a study of T cell changes during pregnancy in multiple sclerosis. Produced via immunoSEQ multiplex PCR; TCRdb's table is partial and in-frame only. The table records 65,000 to 95,000 clones, around 94% of them present only once. The starting material was peripheral blood, obtained in the second trimester of pregnancy. All receptors derive from a female donor in good health, enrolled as a control in a pregnancy study.

The rearrangement joins TRBV5-1 to TRBJ2-2; TRBD2 matches at 10 bases. Trimming at V came to 4 bases and at J to 6 bases, leaving 12 bases not matched to a gene. The CDR3 contains 17 residues. Germline V gives CDR1 SGHRS, CDR2 YFSETQ. CDR3 amino acids: CASSRELAGVESGELFF. The CDR3 bases are TGCGCCAGCAGCCGAGAGCTAGCGGGAGTCGAATCCGGGGAGCTGTTTTTT.

The chain couples TRBV5-1 to TRBJ2-3; D may be TRBD1 (6 bases). Looked up from germline, CDR1 is SGHRS and CDR2 is YFSETQ. The V end was cut by 1 base, the J end by 4 bases, with 13 bases between. The CDR3 spans 15 residues. The CDR3 DNA follows: TGCGCCAGCAGCTTGTACAGGGCGGGCGCAGATACGCAGTATTTT. This gives the protein CASSLYRAGADTQYF.

This clone came up once. The chain joins TRBV29-1 to TRBJ2-1, with D perhaps TRBD2 (6 bases). The V end lost 7 bases, the J end lost 4 bases, and 17 bases lay between the germline ends. CDR1 SQVTM and CDR2 ANQGSEA come from the germline V gene. There are 14 residues in the CDR3. The CDR3 is CSAVRDPTYNEQFF. DNA for the CDR3: TGCAGCGCTGTGCGGGACCCAACTTACAATGAGCAGTTCTTC.

This clone showed up just a few times. The chain carries TRBV28 and TRBJ1-5, with 7 bases matching TRBD1. The germline V gene encodes CDR1 MDHEN and CDR2 SYDVKM. The CDR3 is 14 residues long. V was clipped by 8 bases and J by 7 bases; unmatched bases: 11. CDR3 bases: TGTGCCAGCTATTTGCGACAGGGCGGCCAGCCCCAGCATTTT. Translating gives CASYLRQGGQPQHF.

The chain is built from TRBV6-5 and TRBJ2-3; no clear D. The CDR3 extends over 14 amino acids. Germline V lookup: CDR1 MNHEY, CDR2 SVGAGI. The ends were cut back, 2 bases at V and 0 bases at J, with 6 bases in the middle. The CDR3 DNA follows: TGTGCCAGCAGTTACGACTGGAGCACAGATACGCAGTATTTT. Encoded protein: CASSYDWSTDTQYF.

The chain uses TRBV6-1 and TRBJ2-2; D unclear. V was shortened by 2 bases and J by 1 base, with 2 bases between the two germline ends. Germline V gene lookup returns CDR1 MNHNS and CDR2 SASEGT. The CDR3 totals 13 residues. The CDR3 coding sequence is TGTGCCAGCAGTGAACTGAACACCGGGGAGCTGTTTTTT. The encoded protein is CASSELNTGELFF.

The chain combines TRBV27 with TRBJ2-3, with a tentative D call TRBD1 (5 bases). The CDR3 runs 15 residues. Germline CDR1 reads MNHEY; CDR2 reads SMNVEV (reference sequence). V gave up 5 bases and J gave up 3 bases, with 15 bases separating them. CDR3 nucleotides: TGTGCCAGCAGTCCCCCTGGGGCGCTTACAGATACGCAGTATTTT. This translates into CASSPPGALTDTQYF.